What follows are 25 T cell receptor beta chains derived from one specimen sequenced in a study of T cell responses to AZD1222 COVID-19 vaccine. The repertoire was sequenced with immunoSEQ multiplex PCR; TCRdb's copy has only in-frame clones and lacks some. The sample holds more than 95,000 clones, over 70% seen once. This specimen was peripheral blood, taken on day 0 of AZD1222 vaccination. Receptors originate from an adult in good health.

The gene calls are TRBV2 and TRBJ2-1; 13 positions match TRBD2. This CDR3 region has 19 residues. J gave up 3 bases and V 4 bases, and 12 bases lay outside the gene matches. Per the germline V gene, CDR1 is SNHLY and CDR2 is FYNNEI. CDR3 in amino acids: CASSVSLRLAGGSYNEQFF. The DNA for the CDR3 is TGTGCCAGCAGTGTTTCCCTCAGACTAGCGGGGGGTAGCTACAATGAGCAGTTCTTC.

The J gene is TRBJ1-2, the V gene TRBV5-1; D is possibly TRBD1 (5 bases). The CDR3 is 16 amino acids. V lost 1 base and J 3 bases, leaving 16 bases between the germline ends. Germline loops: CDR1 SGHRS, CDR2 YFSETQ. CDR3 region: CASSLNSRAGDYGYTF. CDR3 DNA sequence: TGCGCCAGCAGCTTGAATTCCAGGGCCGGGGACTATGGCTACACCTTC.

The chain carries TRBV4-2 and TRBJ2-5; D might be TRBD1 (6 bases). V lost 10 bases and J lost 4, with 16 bases in between. Germline CDR1 reads LGHNA; CDR2 reads YNFKEQ. CDR3 size: 13 residues. Written as DNA, the CDR3 is TGTGCCACTACGAGGGGGTTCGGAGAGACCCAGTACTTC. This codes for CATTRGFGETQYF.

This clone was detected only once. The rearrangement joins TRBV5-4 to TRBJ2-1; 7 bases line up with TRBD1. Germline-derived CDR1 and CDR2 are SGHNT and YYREEE (reference sequence). This CDR3 comprises 14 residues. Trimming removed 4 bases from V and 6 bases from J; junction bases left unmatched: 7. CDR3 nucleotide sequence: TGTGCCAGCAGCCCGCAGACAGGGACCAATGAGCAGTTCTTC. It specifies CASSPQTGTNEQFF.

The rearrangement joins TRBV14 to TRBJ1-2; D unresolved. Germline CDR1 SGHDN, CDR2 FVKESK. V was shortened by 2 bases and J by 4 bases, with 8 bases between the two germline ends. The CDR3 spans 13 residues. CDR3 sequence reads: CASSQRVGYGYTF. As DNA, the CDR3 is TGTGCCAGCAGCCAACGGGTGGGCTATGGCTACACCTTC.

This sequence joins TRBV7-3 and TRBJ2-2; the D is unclear. Between the trimmed V and J ends, which lost 3 bases and 5 bases, there was a span of 7 bases. Germline-derived CDR1 and CDR2 are SGHTA and FQGTGA. CDR3 length: 13 residues. CDR3 in DNA: TGTGCCAGCAGCTTCCTCGGGACCGGGGAGCTGTTTTTT. This gives the protein CASSFLGTGELFF.

V is TRBV6-5 and J is TRBJ2-2; D tentatively fits TRBD1 or TRBD2 (5 bases each). The germline V gene encodes CDR1 MNHEY and CDR2 SVGAGI. Trimming pared 6 bases from V and 3 bases from J, leaving 11 bases between. The CDR3 extends over 14 amino acids. In DNA form, the CDR3 reads TGTGCCAGCAGCCGACGGGACGACACCGGGGAGCTGTTTTTT. Its translation: CASSRRDDTGELFF.

The V gene is TRBV9, the J gene TRBJ2-7; 7 nucleotides match TRBD2. The CDR3 is made up of 16 amino acids. Trimming at V came to 1 base and at J to 2 bases, leaving 9 bases not matched to a gene. Germline V gene sequence: CDR1 SGDLS, CDR2 YYNGEE. The CDR3 sequence: CASSVSMASGPYEQYF. The CDR3 DNA sequence: TGTGCCAGCAGCGTAAGCATGGCTAGCGGACCCTACGAGCAGTACTTC. Drawing the rest from reference TRBV9 and TRBJ2-7, the complete variable domain is DSGVTQTPKHLITATGQRVTLRCSPRSGDLSVYWYQQSLDQGLQFLIQYYNGEERAKGNILERFSAQQFPDLHSELNLSSLELGDSALYFCASSVSMASGPYEQYFGPGTRLTVT.

CDR3 sequence: CASSLARASGVSYEQYF. In nucleotides, the CDR3 is TGTGCCAGCAGCTTAGCGCGGGCTAGCGGGGTATCCTACGAGCAGTACTTC. The rearrangement links TRBV7-9 to TRBJ2-7, with 9 bases fitting TRBD2. V shed 0 bases, J shed 1 base, and the junction held 7 bases outside the gene matches. CDR1 SEHNR and CDR2 FQNEAQ come from the germline V gene (reference sequence). The length of the CDR3 is 17 residues.

The V and J genes are TRBV21-1 and TRBJ2-2; TRBD1 is the table's D call and was not checked against the DNA. TRBV21-1 is deemed a pseudogene. This CDR3 is 19 amino acids long. The CDR3 reads CASSKVLGQVLLNTGELFF. CDR3 nucleotide sequence: TGTGCCAGCAGCAAAGTCCTGGGGCAGGTTCTGTTAAACACCGGGGAGCTGTTTTTT.

V gene TRBV28 combines with J gene TRBJ1-1; no firm D call. V lost 2 bases and J 1 base, leaving 8 bases between the germline ends. CDR1 is MDHEN and CDR2 is SYDVKM in the germline V gene. The CDR3 is 14 amino acids. CDR3 bases: TGTGCCAGCAGTTTAAGGGCCTCGAACACTGAAGCTTTCTTT. It specifies CASSLRASNTEAFF.

The genes are TRBV18 and TRBJ1-2, with 10 bases fitting TRBD1. The germline CDR1 and CDR2 sequences are KGHSH and LQKENI. The CDR3 length is 12 residues. The V gene end was trimmed by 5 bases and the J gene end by 14 bases; junction bases not matched to a gene: 8. As DNA, the CDR3 is TGTGCCAGCTCATCCGGACAGGGGGGACCAACCTTC. Residues: CASSSGQGGPTF.

This clone was picked up a small number of times. This chain uses TRBV19 with TRBJ1-3; no definite D call. The CDR3 is made up of 14 amino acids. V dropped 4 bases and J dropped 1 base, with 8 bases sitting between them. From germline, CDR1 is LNHDA and CDR2 SQIVND (reference sequence). This CDR3 is CASSKNRSGNTIYF. CDR3 nucleotide sequence: TGTGCCAGTAGTAAGAACAGATCTGGAAACACCATATATTTT.

In DNA form, the CDR3 reads TGTGCCAGCAGTGTTGACGGCGCTCGCACCTTC. As protein: CASSVDGARTF. The chain couples TRBV2 to TRBJ1-2; D call uncertain. V lost 4 bases to trimming and J lost 13 bases, with 13 bases between them. CDR3 length equals 11 residues. Germline loops: CDR1 SNHLY, CDR2 FYNNEI.

V and J are TRBV7-2 and TRBJ2-7; 8 positions agree with TRBD1. CDR3 length: 14 amino acids. Trimming cost V 4 bases and J 6 bases; bases outside gene matches: 8. The V gene's germline CDR1 is SGHTA and CDR2 FQGNSA. CDR3: CASSSDRARTEQYF. In nucleotides, the CDR3 is TGTGCCAGCAGCTCGGACAGGGCGAGGACCGAGCAGTACTTC.

The chain employs TRBV25-1 and TRBJ2-4; TRBD1 aligns across 10 bases. In germline, CDR1 is MGHDK, CDR2 SYGVNS. With 4 bases clipped from V and 4 bases from J, the junction kept 10 bases outside the gene matches. The CDR3 loop spans 17 amino acids. In DNA, the CDR3 is TGTGCCAGCAGTGGCCAGACCGGGACAGGGGTAAAAAACATTCAGTACTTC. This codes for CASSGQTGTGVKNIQYF.

The rearrangement links TRBV3-1 (or the pseudogene TRBV3-2) to TRBJ2-3, with TRBD2 matching over 8 bases. Germline V gene data show CDR1 as LGHDT and CDR2 as YNNKEL (reference sequence). This CDR3 contains 16 residues. V shed 1 base, J shed 2 bases, and the junction held 5 bases outside the gene matches. CDR3 DNA sequence: TGTGCCAGCAGCCAAGTAGGCGGGAGGCCCACAGATACGCAGTATTTT. Residues: CASSQVGGRPTDTQYF.

The chain couples TRBV7-2 to TRBJ2-3; D perhaps matches TRBD2 (6 bases). The CDR3 consists of 17 residues. V lost 6 bases and J lost 8, with 27 bases in between. CDR1 and CDR2 from the germline V gene are SGHTA and FQGNSA. CDR3 DNA: TGTGCCAGCAGACCCGGGGGAGGACCGCGTCACTCCGGTACGCAGTATTTT. Translating it yields CASRPGGGPRHSGTQYF.

J is TRBJ1-2 and V is TRBV28; D is undetermined. The ends were cut back, 6 bases at V and 5 bases at J, with 25 bases in the middle. Germline CDR1 and CDR2: MDHEN and SYDVKM. This CDR3 has 17 amino acids. The CDR3 spells CASSRHRRSPGVYGYTF. The CDR3 nucleotides are TGTGCCAGCAGCCGCCACCGTCGTTCCCCCGGTGTTTATGGCTACACCTTC.

As DNA, the CDR3 is TGTGCCAGCAGTCGGACAGGGGGCAATCAGCCCCAGCATTTT. As protein: CASSRTGGNQPQHF. This sequence joins TRBV6-5 and TRBJ1-5; 9 bases are shared with TRBD1. From germline, CDR1 is MNHEY and CDR2 SVGAGI. The CDR3 totals 14 residues. J lost 2 bases, V lost 5 bases, and 1 base had no gene match.

The chain uses TRBV7-2 and TRBJ2-7, with a weak D call TRBD1 (6 bases). The germline gives CDR1 SGHTA, CDR2 FQGNSA. Trimming removed 5 bases at V and 0 bases at J, with 14 bases between. This CDR3 has 15 amino acids. The chain's CDR3 is CASSLPGDLSYEQYF. The CDR3 coding sequence is TGTGCCAGCAGCCTTCCAGGGGACCTCTCCTACGAGCAGTACTTC.

The rearrangement joins TRBV4-3 to TRBJ1-4, with 7 bases identical to TRBD1. Germline trimming cut 4 bases from V and 7 bases from J; bases unmatched to any gene: 15. The V gene's germline CDR1 is LGHNA and CDR2 YSLEER. This CDR3 has 17 amino acids. The CDR3 nucleotides are TGCGCCAGCAGCCGAGACAGGGTCGGCTATCGTGGTGAAAAACTGTTTTTT. Protein product: CASSRDRVGYRGEKLFF.

The V call is TRBV6-5, the J call TRBJ2-7; no firm D call. Germline CDR1 and CDR2: MNHEY and SVGAGI. The CDR3 runs to 15 residues. Between the trimmed V and J ends, which lost 4 bases and 0 bases, there was a span of 13 bases. CDR3 sequence (DNA): TGTGCCAGCAGTTTTAGGGCGGACGACTCCTACGAGCAGTACTTC. Translation gives CASSFRADDSYEQYF.

The V and J genes are TRBV3-1 (or the pseudogene TRBV3-2) and TRBJ1-1; D is unclear. The CDR3 spans 13 residues. Germline V gene lookup returns CDR1 LGHDT and CDR2 YNNKEL (reference sequence). V shed 6 bases and J shed 0 bases, with 8 bases lying between them. CDR3 in amino acids: CASSYSLNTEAFF. DNA for the CDR3: TGTGCCAGCAGTTATTCCTTGAACACTGAAGCTTTCTTT.

This clone was counted a few times. The chain employs TRBV7-2 and TRBJ2-5, with 13 nucleotides matching TRBD2. J lost 1 base, V lost 5 bases, and 4 bases had no gene match. The CDR3 runs 16 residues. Germline V gives CDR1 SGHTA, CDR2 FQGNSA. DNA of the CDR3: TGTGCCAGCAGCCTGGGACTAGCGGGACCCCAAGAGACCCAGTACTTC. Amino acid sequence: CASSLGLAGPQETQYF. Filled out from reference TRBV7-2 and TRBJ2-5, the complete variable domain reads GAGVSQSPSNKVTEKGKDVELRCDPISGHTALYWYRQSLGQGLEFLIYFQGNSAPDKSGLPSDRFSAERTGGSVSTLTIQRTQQEDSAVYLCASSLGLAGPQETQYFGPGTRLLVL.